This entry is about one T cell receptor (beta chain). Its antigen is not known. This sample is part of a study of pediatric ulcerative colitis. CDR3 length equals 14 residues. Germline CDR1 SGHTA, CDR2 FQGNSA. The ends were cut back, 2 bases at V and 2 bases at J, with 10 bases in the middle. General observations from the study: A couple of rectal clonotypes were found only in ulcerative colitis patients, all of them. Acute severe colitis showed lower rectal diversity from clonal expansions. Ulcerative colitis patients shared more blood-rectal clones than controls. Rectal pinch biopsies may have included blood-derived T cells, especially in patients with overt colitis.

Libraries were prepared by immunoSEQ multiplex PCR; TCRdb keeps only in-frame clonotypes and omits some of them. The profile shows some 35,000 clones, roughly 81% of them singletons. One to two pinch biopsies were taken from the rectum during colonoscopy. The clonotype was recovered from a boy aged 5-17 years with mild ulcerative colitis. The chain is built from TRBV7-2 and TRBJ2-7; no firm D call. Input material: gut tissue. The CDR3 spells CASSLRRGPYEQYF. Written as DNA, the CDR3 is TGTGCCAGCAGCTTAAGACGCGGCCCCTACGAGCAGTACTTC.